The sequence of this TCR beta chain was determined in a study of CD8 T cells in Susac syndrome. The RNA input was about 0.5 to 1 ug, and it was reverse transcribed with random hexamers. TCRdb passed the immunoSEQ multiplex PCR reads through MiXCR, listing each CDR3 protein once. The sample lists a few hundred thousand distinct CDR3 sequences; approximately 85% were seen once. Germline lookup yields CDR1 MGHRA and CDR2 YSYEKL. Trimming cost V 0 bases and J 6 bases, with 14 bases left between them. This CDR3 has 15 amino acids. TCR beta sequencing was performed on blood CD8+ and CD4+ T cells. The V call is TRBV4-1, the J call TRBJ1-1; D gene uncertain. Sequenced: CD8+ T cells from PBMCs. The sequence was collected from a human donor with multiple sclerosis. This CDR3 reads CASSQDGGGSPEAFF. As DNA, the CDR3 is TGCGCCAGCAGCCAAGATGGCGGAGGGAGTCCTGAAGCTTTCTTT.